These 29 T cell receptor beta chains came from one sample sequenced in a study of T cell repertoires in cytomegalovirus infection. These receptors' antigens are unknown. Each CDR3 protein is one row after TCRdb ran MiXCR on the reads. Of approximately 910,000 distinct CDR3 sequences in the sample, approximately 32% were seen once. Sequenced material: cultured CD8+ T cells from PBMCs, taken from culture after CMV antigen stimulation. These receptors were collected from a human donor in good health (CMV status not recorded). Some clones in this sample may be carry-over from other donors' samples.

This clonotype was picked up a small number of times. The rearrangement links TRBV7-8 to TRBJ2-5; 7 nucleotides match TRBD1. The germline CDR1 and CDR2 sequences are SGHVS and FQNEAQ. CDR3 length equals 15 residues. The ends lost 3 bases at V and 1 base at J; junction bases unmatched: 5. The CDR3 DNA follows: TGTGCCAGCAGCTTTAGGGACAGTCCCCAAGAGACCCAGTACTTC. The encoded protein is CASSFRDSPQETQYF.

This clonotype was recorded many times. This chain links TRBV6-1 with TRBJ1-2; TRBD1 might be the D (5 bases). Germline V gives CDR1 MNHNS, CDR2 SASEGT. This CDR3 is built from 13 residues. Trimming stripped 6 bases from V and 4 bases from J, with 12 bases between. In nucleotides, the CDR3 is TGTGCCAGCAGCCCAGCAGGGCCCTATGGCTACACCTTC. Translation gives CASSPAGPYGYTF.

In its sample, this clonotype was seen many times. The genes are TRBV12-3 or TRBV12-4 and TRBJ2-7; the match to TRBD1 covers 8 bases. The CDR3 is 15 amino acids. Trimming took 4 bases from V and 3 from J; bases not matched to a gene: 8. The CDR3 protein is CASSYSRTGHYEQYF. Written as DNA, the CDR3 is TGTGCCAGCAGTTACTCCAGGACAGGGCACTACGAGCAGTACTTC.

This clonotype has at least ten counts. The CDR3: CASSLERGLAESDTQYF. As DNA, the CDR3 is TGTGCCAGCAGCTTAGAGAGGGGACTAGCGGAGTCAGATACGCAGTATTTT. The chain couples TRBV7-2 to TRBJ2-3; TRBD2 matches at 11 bases. CDR1 is SGHTA, CDR2 FQGNSA, per germline. The CDR3 loop spans 17 amino acids. The V and J ends lost 1 base and 4 bases, in that order; junction bases with no gene match: 7.

The chain recombines TRBV5-1 with TRBJ1-1; 9 bases map to TRBD1. The V gene end was trimmed by 6 bases and the J gene end by 5 bases; junction bases not matched to a gene: 5. Germline assignment: CDR1 SGHRS and CDR2 YFSETQ. CDR3 length: 13 residues. The CDR3 DNA follows: TGCGCCAGCAAACAGGGGGCGGGTACTGAAGCTTTCTTT. This translates into CASKQGAGTEAFF.

The rearrangement links TRBV27 to TRBJ1-1; no clear D gene. V shed 0 bases and J shed 1 base, with 18 bases lying between them. CDR1 is MNHEY, CDR2 SMNVEV, per germline (reference sequence). The CDR3 extends over 18 amino acids. The DNA of the CDR3 is TGTGCCAGCAGTTTATCCATTATCCCGCAGCGGGGGAACACTGAAGCTTTCTTT. This codes for CASSLSIIPQRGNTEAFF.

The chain couples TRBV27 to TRBJ1-5; perhaps TRBD1 as D (5 bases). V lost 5 bases, J lost 2 bases, and 13 bases lay in between. Germline CDR1 and CDR2: MNHEY and SMNVEV (reference sequence). CDR3 length: 15 amino acids. The CDR3 sequence: CASSPSGRGNQPQHF. Written as DNA, the CDR3 is TGTGCCAGCAGTCCCTCGGGGCGGGGCAATCAGCCCCAGCATTTT.

The chain employs TRBV7-6 and TRBJ2-1; D remains ambiguous. The germline gives CDR1 SGHVS, CDR2 FNYEAQ. Trimming left V 7 bases short and J 9 bases short, with 13 bases between. The CDR3 extends over 12 amino acids. The chain's CDR3 is CASIDPGPEQFF. Written as DNA, the CDR3 is TGTGCCAGCATCGACCCTGGGCCTGAGCAGTTCTTC.

The gene calls are TRBV27 and TRBJ2-7; TRBD2 aligns across 8 bases. Looked up from germline, CDR1 is MNHEY and CDR2 is SMNVEV (reference sequence). The CDR3 spans 14 residues. After removal of 4 bases from V and 10 bases from J, the junction contained 12 bases not matched to a gene. The CDR3 here is CASSSPGGDGGQYF. Here the CDR3 DNA reads TGTGCCAGCAGTTCCCCGGGGGGGGACGGGGGACAGTACTTC.

This chain joins TRBV29-1 and TRBJ1-1; D remains unclear. CDR3 length equals 12 residues. CDR1 and CDR2 (germline): SQVTM, ANQGSEA. The ends were cut back, 0 bases at V and 1 base at J, with 3 bases in the middle. This CDR3 is CSVEEGNTEAFF. In DNA, the CDR3 is TGCAGCGTTGAAGAAGGGAACACTGAAGCTTTCTTT.

To note about this clonotype: A junction boundary mismatches the germline segment, possibly from a read error. The V call is TRBV12-3 or TRBV12-4, the J call TRBJ1-3; the D gene is possibly TRBD1 (6 bases). CDR3 length: 16 amino acids. Here the CDR3 reads CASSLSMTGPGDTIYF. The CDR3, as DNA: TGTGCCAGCAGCCTCTCCATGACAGGCCCTGGAGACACCATATATTTT.

This clonotype was counted at least ten times. The chain joins TRBV5-6 to TRBJ1-2; D gene ambiguous. The CDR3 is 14 residues long. Between the trimmed V and J ends, which lost 4 bases and 0 bases, there was a span of 10 bases. Germline CDR1 and CDR2: SGHDT and YYEEEE. The CDR3 loop reads CASSLPGANYGYTF. The CDR3 DNA sequence: TGTGCCAGCAGCCTACCAGGAGCTAACTATGGCTACACCTTC.

On this clonotype: A read error is possible here, since a much larger clone lies one base away. The chain has TRBV7-2 and TRBJ2-5; D not resolved. This CDR3 has 12 amino acids. Germline CDR1 reads SGHTA; CDR2 reads FQGNSA. The CDR3 region has the DNA TGTGCCAGCAACTTAAGGCTAGTGACCCAGTACTTC. Translation gives CASNLRLVTQYF.

The V and J genes are TRBV7-9 and TRBJ2-1; 8 bases agree with TRBD2. The CDR3 runs 14 residues. CDR1 SEHNR and CDR2 FQNEAQ come from the germline V gene (reference sequence). With V trimmed by 3 bases and J by 6 bases, 4 bases remained unmatched. The CDR3 DNA reads TGTGCCAGCAGCTTCACTAGCGGCGTCAATGAGCAGTTCTTC. This translates into CASSFTSGVNEQFF.

This clonotype has more than one count but fewer than ten. This rearrangement joins TRBV11-2 to TRBJ2-3; possibly TRBD2 for D (5 bases). CDR3 length: 16 amino acids. Looked up from germline, CDR1 is SGHAT and CDR2 is FQNNGV. With 2 bases removed from V and 5 bases from J, the gap between germline ends came to 17 bases. The CDR3 DNA reads TGTGCCAGCAGCTTACCTTCCTCTAGAGGGATAGATACGCAGTATTTT. This gives the protein CASSLPSSRGIDTQYF. The whole variable domain, remainder taken from reference TRBV11-2 and TRBJ2-3, is EAGVAQSPRYKIIEKRQSVAFWCNPISGHATLYWYQQILGQGPKLLIQFQNNGVVDDSQLPKDRFSAERLKGVDSTLKIQPAKLEDSAVYLCASSLPSSRGIDTQYFGPGTRLTVL.

This clonotype has just a few counts. The V call is TRBV11-2, the J call TRBJ1-1; 8 bases match TRBD1. The CDR3 sequence is 15 residues long. From germline, CDR1 is SGHAT and CDR2 FQNNGV. After removal of 3 bases from V and 1 base from J, the junction contained 4 bases not matched to a gene. As DNA, the CDR3 is TGTGCCAGCAGCTTCCTTGGGACAGGGAACACTGAAGCTTTCTTT. Residues: CASSFLGTGNTEAFF.

This clonotype was observed many times. The V and J genes are TRBV7-2 and TRBJ2-1; unclear D gene. V dropped 5 bases and J dropped 8 bases, with 13 bases sitting between them. CDR1 is SGHTA, CDR2 FQGNSA, per germline. This CDR3 spans 13 amino acids. The CDR3, as DNA: TGTGCCAGCAGCGTTGACCCCGTCGATGAGCAGTTCTTC. As protein: CASSVDPVDEQFF.

J is TRBJ1-3 and V is TRBV6-6, with D unclear. The CDR3 runs to 16 residues. Germline-derived CDR1 and CDR2 are MNHNY and SVGAGI (reference sequence). V was trimmed by 0 bases and J by 0 bases, leaving 9 bases between them. CDR3 bases: TGTGCCAGCAGTTACTCGAGTCCAGACTCTGGAAACACCATATATTTT. Protein sequence: CASSYSSPDSGNTIYF.

This clonotype was seen more than once but under ten times. This sequence joins TRBV23-1 and TRBJ2-1; the D call may be TRBD1 or TRBD2 (5 bases each). TRBV23-1 is recorded as an ORF, its role being uncertain. Trimming shortened V by 7 bases and J by 3 bases, and 13 bases separated the two germline ends. The CDR3 contains 14 residues. The CDR3 here is CASKPGRGYNEQFF. The CDR3, as DNA: TGCGCCAGCAAACCGGGACGCGGCTACAATGAGCAGTTCTTC.

This clonotype was observed once. The rearrangement joins TRBV6-1 to TRBJ2-1; D uncertain. Germline CDR1 reads MNHNS; CDR2 reads SASEGT. The CDR3 extends over 15 amino acids. The germline V and J ends were trimmed by 5 bases and 2 bases, with 13 bases remaining between them. This CDR3 reads CASSSTLPPYNEQFF. The CDR3 DNA follows: TGTGCCAGCAGTTCGACCTTACCCCCCTACAATGAGCAGTTCTTC.

This clonotype occurred a few times. The gene calls are TRBV6-5 and TRBJ2-3, with 9 bases fitting TRBD2. The trim removed 10 bases at V and 2 bases at J, leaving 10 bases unmatched. Per the germline V gene, CDR1 is MNHEY and CDR2 is SVGAGI. The CDR3 is 15 amino acids. CDR3 sequence (DNA): TGTGCCACTCTTGGGGCGGGGGGGGTCACAGATACGCAGTATTTT. Translated, it gives CATLGAGGVTDTQYF.

This rearrangement joins TRBV19 to TRBJ1-1; D remains ambiguous. The V gene's germline CDR1 is LNHDA and CDR2 SQIVND (reference sequence). V lost 7 bases and J 1 base, leaving 10 bases between the germline ends. The CDR3 is made up of 13 amino acids. The CDR3 region has the DNA TGTGCCAGTAAGAGTCGGGCGAACACTGAAGCTTTCTTT. Protein product: CASKSRANTEAFF.

About this clonotype itself: Sequence at one end of the junction differs from germline and may be a read error. The rearrangement joins TRBV12-3 or TRBV12-4 to TRBJ1-1, with TRBD1 as a possible D gene (5 bases). CDR3 length equals 12 residues. The CDR3 loop is CVSSSGVGEAFF. Written as DNA, the CDR3 is TGTGTCAGCAGTTCGGGCGTGGGGGAGGCTTTCTTT.

Concerning this clonotype itself: A much larger clone differs from this one at a single base, so this may be a read error. The chain carries TRBV12-3 or TRBV12-4 and TRBJ2-5; D not certain. Trimming shortened V by 6 bases and J by 5 bases, and 13 bases separated the two germline ends. The CDR3 length is 13 residues. The CDR3 DNA follows: TGTGCCAGCAGGCCGTCGCAGGAGGAGACCCAGTACTTC. Protein product: CASRPSQEETQYF.

A remark on this clonotype: Mismatch with germline at one junction end may stem from a read error. The rearrangement joins TRBV7-2 to TRBJ2-5; 11 positions agree with TRBD2. The CDR3 is made up of 18 amino acids. The V gene's germline CDR1 is SGHTA and CDR2 FQGNSA. The chain's CDR3 is CASSSRTMRLAGQKTQYF. The CDR3 nucleotides are TGTGCCAGTAGCTCCCGGACAATGAGACTAGCGGGGCAAAAGACCCAGTACTTC.

This chain joins TRBV7-6 and TRBJ1-1, with D maybe TRBD1 (6 bases). The V and J ends lost 5 bases and 1 base respectively, with 14 bases between them. Germline CDR1 SGHVS, CDR2 FNYEAQ. CDR3 length equals 15 residues. The CDR3 reads CASSTSGTTNTEAFF. DNA for the CDR3: TGTGCCAGCAGCACTAGTGGGACAACGAACACTGAAGCTTTCTTT.

This clonotype was counted only a few times. This chain uses TRBV4-1 with TRBJ2-2; D remains ambiguous. V lost 4 bases and J 3 bases, leaving 9 bases between the germline ends. The CDR3 is 14 amino acids. CDR1 is MGHRA, CDR2 YSYEKL, per germline. The CDR3 bases are TGCGCCAGCAGCCTAGCTCCGGACACCGGGGAGCTGTTTTTT. This sequence encodes CASSLAPDTGELFF.

The gene calls are TRBV6-2 or TRBV6-3 and TRBJ2-5; possibly TRBD1 or TRBD2 for D (6 bases each). CDR1 and CDR2 (germline): MNHEY, SVGEGT. With 8 bases removed from V and 5 bases from J, the gap between germline ends came to 9 bases. The CDR3 consists of 11 residues. CDR3 sequence: CASRGPETQYF. In DNA form, the CDR3 reads TGTGCCAGCCGGGGGCCCGAGACCCAGTACTTC.

The genes are TRBV6-4 and TRBJ1-1; possibly TRBD1 for D (6 bases). The CDR3 has 14 amino acids. V was pared by 4 bases and J by 4 bases, with 13 bases between. Per germline, CDR1 MRHNA and CDR2 SNTAGT. The CDR3 loop is CASSARAGVTEAFF. Written as DNA, the CDR3 is TGTGCCAGCAGTGCTCGGGCAGGGGTCACTGAAGCTTTCTTT.